These T cell receptor beta chains were read from a single sample in a study of cytomegalovirus exposure and HLA in healthy donors. Clones were sequenced by immunoSEQ multiplex PCR, and TCRdb holds only the in-frame ones, with some missing. The sample gives some 130,000 clones, about 68% of which show up once; approximately 1.6% is in the top ten. Material for sequencing was PBMCs. The receptors originated from a human donor in good health. Each CDR3 is given with its conserved first and last residue. A D gene is named only where the DNA matches it firmly. Some rows have no size entry. The others give once, few or many, or a class for an expanded clone.

v_gene	d_gene	abundance	j_gene	CDR3nt	CDR3aa
TRBV29-1	TRBD1	few	TRBJ1-5	TGCAGCGTTGTAGGGGGGACAGGTAATCAGCCCCAGCATTTT	CSVVGGTGNQPQHF
TRBV19	-	-	TRBJ2-1	TGTGCCAGTGGACCGGGGTTTGGAGGGTATGAGCAGTTCTTC	CASGPGFGGYEQFF
TRBV2	TRBD1	-	TRBJ1-5	TGTGCCAGCAGAGGACAGGGGAGTCAGCCCCAGCATTTT	CASRGQGSQPQHF
TRBV7-7	TRBD1	-	TRBJ2-1	TGTGCTAGCAGCCAGGGACAGGGCAACAATGAGCAGTTCTTC	CASSQGQGNNEQFF
TRBV6-5	TRBD1	-	TRBJ1-3	TGTGCCAGCAGCCAAGGACAGGGGCCTCTAAACACCATATATTTT	CASSQGQGPLNTIYF
TRBV11-2	TRBD2	-	TRBJ2-3	TGTGCCAGCAGCTTAGTAGGGACTAGCGGGCAGGGGGATACGCAGTATTTT	CASSLVGTSGQGDTQYF
TRBV29-1	-	few	TRBJ2-1	TGCAGCGTTGGGGGTGGTCGGGGTACGATCTACAATGAGCAGTTCTTC	CSVGGGRGTIYNEQFF
TRBV11-2	TRBD2	-	TRBJ2-7	TGTGCCAGCATACCGAGAACGGGACTAGCGGGAGTAATCAACGAGCAGTACTTC	CASIPRTGLAGVINEQYF
TRBV2	-	-	TRBJ1-2	TGTGCCAGCAGTGGTTACAGAGGGTTCGGGGGCTACACCTTC	CASSGYRGFGGYTF
TRBV27	-	-	TRBJ2-3	TGTGCCAGCATCAAAACGGGCACAGATACGCAGTATTTT	CASIKTGTDTQYF
TRBV5-1	TRBD2	-	TRBJ2-3	TGCGCCAGCAGCTCCGGGACTAGCGGTAGCATGGATACGCAGTATTTT	CASSSGTSGSMDTQYF
TRBV7-9	-	-	TRBJ1-1	TGTGCCAGCAGCGTCACAGGGAACACTGAAGCTTTCTTT	CASSVTGNTEAFF
TRBV6-1	-	-	TRBJ1-4	TGTGCCAGCAGTGAACGGACATTACGGGCTGAAAAACTGTTTTTT	CASSERTLRAEKLFF
TRBV5-1	TRBD1	few	TRBJ2-7	TGCGCCAGCAGCCTGGACAGGGACGAGCAGTACTTC	CASSLDRDEQYF
TRBV20-1	-	-	TRBJ2-1	TGCAGTGCGAGGTACTACAATGAGCAGTTCTTC	CSARYYNEQFF
TRBV9	-	-	TRBJ2-3	TGTGCCAGCGGCGTGCGCACGAGCACAGATACGCAGTATTTT	CASGVRTSTDTQYF
TRBV19	TRBD2	-	TRBJ2-3	TGTGCCAGTAGTCCCCCGGGACTAGCGGAGAGCACAGATACGCAGTATTTT	CASSPPGLAESTDTQYF
TRBV10-3	TRBD1	-	TRBJ2-2	TGTGCCATCAGCCTGGGACAGGGCACCGGGGAGCTGTTTTTT	CAISLGQGTGELFF
TRBV14	-	-	TRBJ1-1	TGTGCCAGCAGCCAAATTCAGTCCACTGAAGCTTTCTTT	CASSQIQSTEAFF
TRBV19	-	few	TRBJ2-3	TGTGCCAGTAAGAGTGTGGGGGGAGATACGCAGTATTTT	CASKSVGGDTQYF
TRBV5-5	TRBD2	-	TRBJ2-3	TGTGCCAGCAGCCCCGGGACTAGCAGTAGCACAGATACGCAGTATTTT	CASSPGTSSSTDTQYF
TRBV4-3	-	few	TRBJ2-7	TGCGCCAGCAGCCAAGATCTTTACTCCTACGAGCAGTACTTC	CASSQDLYSYEQYF
TRBV6-1	-	-	TRBJ2-7	TGTGCCAGCAGTGCCCAACAGGGTCACGAGCAGTACTTC	CASSAQQGHEQYF
TRBV5-1	-	-	TRBJ2-5	TGCGCCAGCAGCTTGGAGGGTCAGGGGTACGGAAAGACCCAGTACTTC	CASSLEGQGYGKTQYF
TRBV7-9	TRBD2	-	TRBJ2-3	TGTGCCAGCACCGTGAGGAGGGCTAGCGGGATCACAGATACGCAGTATTTT	CASTVRRASGITDTQYF
TRBV7-7	-	-	TRBJ2-3	TGTGCTAGCAGCCCAGGACAGTCTAGCACAGATACGCAGTATTTT	CASSPGQSSTDTQYF
TRBV9	TRBD2	-	TRBJ2-7	TGTGCCAGCAGCGTAGCTGGTGACGGGGGGAATATGGAGCAGTACTTC	CASSVAGDGGNMEQYF
TRBV15	-	-	TRBJ2-7	TGTGCCACCAGCAGAGAATCCGGGGAGCAGTACTTC	CATSRESGEQYF
TRBV2	-	-	TRBJ2-1	TGTGCCAGCAGTGTTCGGGGGAGAGAAGAGCAGTTCTTC	CASSVRGREEQFF
TRBV27	TRBD2	-	TRBJ2-3	TGTGCCAGCACTACCGGGCCGCGAGATAGCGGGAGAGATACGCAGTATTTT	CASTTGPRDSGRDTQYF
TRBV5-1	TRBD2	-	TRBJ2-1	TGCGCCAGCAGCCGACTAGCGGGAGGTTACAATGAGCAGTTCTTC	CASSRLAGGYNEQFF
TRBV18	TRBD2	-	TRBJ2-2	TGTGCCAGCTCACCGGGGACTAGCGGGAAGAACACCGGGGAGCTGTTTTTT	CASSPGTSGKNTGELFF
TRBV5-5	-	-	TRBJ1-1	TGTGCCAGCAGCACATACACTGAAGCTTTCTTT	CASSTYTEAFF
TRBV6-1	TRBD1	-	TRBJ2-7	TGTGCCAGCAGATTGACAGGGGGCTTATACGAGCAGTACTTC	CASRLTGGLYEQYF
TRBV10-3	-	-	TRBJ2-3	TGTGCCATCCAGGCCGGGGGAGATACGCAGTATTTT	CAIQAGGDTQYF
TRBV18	TRBD2	-	TRBJ2-5	TGTGCCAGCTCACCCACACTAGCGGGGGGGACGGAGACCCAGTACTTC	CASSPTLAGGTETQYF
TRBV6-1	-	-	TRBJ2-5	TGTGCCAGCAGTGAAGCCGGGGAAGGGCGGGGAAAAAGTATGAAAGAGACCCAGTACTTC	CASSEAGEGRGKSMKETQYF
TRBV7-2	TRBD2	-	TRBJ2-7	TGTGCCAGCAGCTTACGGGGGGCTAGCGGGAGATTAATCTACGAGCAGTACTTC	CASSLRGASGRLIYEQYF
TRBV28	-	-	TRBJ1-4	TGTGCCAGCAGACCTGGACAGCTTGCAACTAATGAAAAACTGTTTTTT	CASRPGQLATNEKLFF
TRBV10-3	-	-	TRBJ2-3	TGTGCCATCAGTGAGGGACAGCCGACAGATACGCAGTATTTT	CAISEGQPTDTQYF
TRBV1	-	-	TRBJ2-7	TGCACCAGCCCCCTGAGGGTCAGCGGGAGCTACGAGCAGTACTTC	CTSPLRVSGSYEQYF
TRBV5-3	TRBD2	-	TRBJ2-7	TGTGCCAGAAGCTCGAGGACTAGCGGAGCATACGAGCAGTACTTC	CARSSRTSGAYEQYF
TRBV6-6	-	-	TRBJ2-7	TGTGCCAGCAGTCTACGACAGGCCCCCTACGAGCAGTACTTC	CASSLRQAPYEQYF
TRBV11-2	-	-	TRBJ1-2	TGTGCCAGCAGCTTCTTGGCAGATGGCTACACCTTC	CASSFLADGYTF
TRBV10-3	-	few	TRBJ1-1	TGTGCCATCAGTGAGAGGCAGGATGACACTGAAGCTTTCTTT	CAISERQDDTEAFF
TRBV13	-	-	TRBJ2-1	TGTGCCAGCAGCTCTCGCGGGTCGAGGGTCGATGAGCAGTTCTTC	CASSSRGSRVDEQFF
TRBV15	TRBD1	-	TRBJ1-2	TGTGCCACCAGCAGAAACAGGGGGCGCGGGGGCTACACCTTC	CATSRNRGRGGYTF